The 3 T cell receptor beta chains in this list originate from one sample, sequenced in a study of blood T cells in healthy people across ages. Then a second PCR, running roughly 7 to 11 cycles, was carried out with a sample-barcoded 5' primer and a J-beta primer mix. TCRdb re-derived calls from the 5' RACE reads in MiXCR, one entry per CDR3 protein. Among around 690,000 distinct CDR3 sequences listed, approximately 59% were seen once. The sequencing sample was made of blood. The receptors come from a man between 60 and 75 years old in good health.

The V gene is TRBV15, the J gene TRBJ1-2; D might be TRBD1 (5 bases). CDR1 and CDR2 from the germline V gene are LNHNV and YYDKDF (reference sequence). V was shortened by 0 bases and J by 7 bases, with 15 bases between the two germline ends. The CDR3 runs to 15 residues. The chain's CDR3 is CATSRDPNIGAGYTF. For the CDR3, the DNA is TGTGCCACCAGCAGAGATCCGAACATCGGGGCTGGCTACACCTTC.

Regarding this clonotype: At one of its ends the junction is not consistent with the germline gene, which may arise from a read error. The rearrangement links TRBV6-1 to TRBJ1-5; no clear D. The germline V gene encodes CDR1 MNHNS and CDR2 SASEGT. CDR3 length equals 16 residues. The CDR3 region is CVSSDRRAGANQPQHF. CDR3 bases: TGTGTCAGCAGTGATCGTCGGGCGGGCGCCAATCAGCCCCAGCATTTT.

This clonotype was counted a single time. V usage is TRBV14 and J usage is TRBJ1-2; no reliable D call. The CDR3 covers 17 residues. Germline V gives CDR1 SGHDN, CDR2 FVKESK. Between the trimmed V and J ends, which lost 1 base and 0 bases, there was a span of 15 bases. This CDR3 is CASSQGNLRRPNYGYTF. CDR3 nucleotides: TGTGCCAGCAGCCAAGGAAATTTGAGGCGGCCTAACTATGGCTACACCTTC.